This record looks at one T cell receptor beta chain sequence and its context. Trimming stripped 5 bases from V and 8 bases from J, with 12 bases between. This CDR3 contains 12 residues. Per the germline V gene, CDR1 is SGHAT and CDR2 is FQNNGV. The data were obtained in a study of blood T cell repertoires in COVID-19. TCRdb's table, derived via immunoSEQ multiplex PCR, lists solely in-frame clones and lacks some. This sample has around 160,000 clones, with roughly 81% found just once. Material for sequencing was peripheral blood. The chain recombines TRBV11-2 with TRBJ1-1, with D hard to call. This clonotype originated in a human donor with acute or convalescent COVID-19. The donor label of this sample is uncertain. The CDR3 DNA reads TGTGCCAGCAGCCCTAGGACTTCGGAAGCTTTCTTT. Translated: CASSPRTSEAFF.